This T cell receptor (beta chain) derives from a study of T cell responses to AZD1222 COVID-19 vaccine. Here immunoSEQ multiplex PCR was the method, and the copy in TCRdb shows in-frame clones only, minus some. Of about 130,000 clones in the sample, about 87% were seen once. Note on this clone: Its target is unknown.

Germline-derived CDR1 and CDR2 are PRHDT and FYEKMQ (reference sequence). This CDR3 has 12 residues. Trimming cost V 4 bases and J 10 bases, with 8 bases left between them. Study-level points and caveats: Two AZD1222 administrations were followed by greater Spike-specific TCR breadth and depth.

V and J are TRBV13 and TRBJ1-6; D perhaps matches TRBD1 (5 bases). The specimen comprised peripheral blood, sampled on day 0 of AZD1222 vaccination. The clonotype comes from an adult in good health. CDR3 nucleotide sequence: TGTGCCAGCAGCTCGGCAGGGTCACCCCTCCACTTT. Encoded protein: CASSSAGSPLHF.